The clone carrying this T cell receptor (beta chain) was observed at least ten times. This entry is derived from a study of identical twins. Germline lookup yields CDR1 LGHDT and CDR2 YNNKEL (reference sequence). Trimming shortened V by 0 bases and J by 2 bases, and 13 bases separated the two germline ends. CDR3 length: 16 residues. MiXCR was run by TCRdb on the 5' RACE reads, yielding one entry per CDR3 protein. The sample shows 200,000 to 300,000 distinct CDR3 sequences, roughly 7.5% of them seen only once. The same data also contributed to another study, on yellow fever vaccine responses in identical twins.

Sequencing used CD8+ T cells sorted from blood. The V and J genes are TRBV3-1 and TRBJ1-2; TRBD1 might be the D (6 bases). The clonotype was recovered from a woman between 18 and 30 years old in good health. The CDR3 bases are TGTGCCAGCAGCCAAGAGGAGGCCAGGGGAAACTATGGCTACACCTTC. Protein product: CASSQEEARGNYGYTF.